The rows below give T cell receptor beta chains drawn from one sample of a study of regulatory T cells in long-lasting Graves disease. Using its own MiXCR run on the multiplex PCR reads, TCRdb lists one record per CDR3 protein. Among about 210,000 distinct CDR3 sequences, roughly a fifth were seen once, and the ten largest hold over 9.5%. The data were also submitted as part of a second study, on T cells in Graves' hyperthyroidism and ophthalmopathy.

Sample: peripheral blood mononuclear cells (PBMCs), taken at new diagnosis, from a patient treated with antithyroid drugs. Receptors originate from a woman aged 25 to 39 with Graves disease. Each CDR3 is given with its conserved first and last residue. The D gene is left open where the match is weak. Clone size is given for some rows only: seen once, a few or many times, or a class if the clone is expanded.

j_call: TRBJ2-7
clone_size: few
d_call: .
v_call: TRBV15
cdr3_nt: TGTGCCACCAGCAGAGATAGGTTTTCCTACGAGCAGTACTTC
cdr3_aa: CATSRDRFSYEQYF

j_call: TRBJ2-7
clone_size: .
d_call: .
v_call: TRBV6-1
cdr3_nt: TGTGCCAGCAGAGATATAACCGGGACTTTCTCCTACGAGCAGTACTTC
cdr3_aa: CASRDITGTFSYEQYF

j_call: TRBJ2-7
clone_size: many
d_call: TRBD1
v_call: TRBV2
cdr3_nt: TGTGCCAGCAGCGGGACAGGGTACCTCGAGCAGTACTTC
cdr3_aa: CASSGTGYLEQYF

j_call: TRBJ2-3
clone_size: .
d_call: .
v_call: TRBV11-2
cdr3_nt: TGTGCCAGCAGCTCCCCCCCAGATACGCAGTATTTT
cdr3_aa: CASSSPPDTQYF

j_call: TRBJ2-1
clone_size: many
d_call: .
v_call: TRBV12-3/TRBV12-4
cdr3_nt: TGTGCCAGCCACAGGGTTCTGGCCGATGAGCAGTTCTTC
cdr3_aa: CASHRVLADEQFF

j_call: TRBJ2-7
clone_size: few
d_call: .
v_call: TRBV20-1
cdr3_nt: TGCAGTGCGGAGGGTGATCTTACCTACGAGCAGTACTTC
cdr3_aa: CSAEGDLTYEQYF

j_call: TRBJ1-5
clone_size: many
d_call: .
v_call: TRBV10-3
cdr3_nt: TGTGCCATCAGTGAGGGGCAGAGTAAGCAGCCCCAGCATTTT
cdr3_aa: CAISEGQSKQPQHF

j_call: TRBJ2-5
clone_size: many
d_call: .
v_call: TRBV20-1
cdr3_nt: TGCAGTGCTAGCCGCCAGACCCAGTACTTC
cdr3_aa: CSASRQTQYF

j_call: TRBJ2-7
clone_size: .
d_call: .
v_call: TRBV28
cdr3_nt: TGTGCCAGCAGTCCCCAATTCATCGGCGATCGGTACTTC
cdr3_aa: CASSPQFIGDRYF

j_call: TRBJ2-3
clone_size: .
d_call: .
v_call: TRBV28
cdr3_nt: TGTGCCACCCTCAATGGTCGCGGGACCTCTATTAGGGCAGATACGCAGTATTTT
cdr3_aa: CATLNGRGTSIRADTQYF

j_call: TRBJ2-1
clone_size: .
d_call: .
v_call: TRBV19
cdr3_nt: TGTGCCAGTACGGCGGAACACCCCTACAATGAGCAGTTCTTC
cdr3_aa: CASTAEHPYNEQFF

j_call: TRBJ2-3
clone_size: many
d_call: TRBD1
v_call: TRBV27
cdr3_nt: TGTGCCAGCAAACCGGGACAGGGGGGGACGCAGTATTTT
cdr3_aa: CASKPGQGGTQYF

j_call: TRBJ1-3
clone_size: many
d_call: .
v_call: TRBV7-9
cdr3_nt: TGTGCCAGCAGCTTAGACGGAAACACCATATATTTT
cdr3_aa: CASSLDGNTIYF

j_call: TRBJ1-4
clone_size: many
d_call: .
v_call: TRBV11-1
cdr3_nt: TGTGCCAGCAGCTCCAAGGTGGCCCCCGAGGAACTGTTTTTT
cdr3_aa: CASSSKVAPEELFF

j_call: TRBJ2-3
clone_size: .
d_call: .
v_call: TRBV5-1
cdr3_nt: TGCGCCAGCAGCTTGGCCGGCCACGTATCGGATACGCAGTATTTT
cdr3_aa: CASSLAGHVSDTQYF

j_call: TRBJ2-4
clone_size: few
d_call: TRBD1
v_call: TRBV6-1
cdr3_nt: TGTGCCAGCAGCCCTAAACCGCGGGACAGGGGTTTAAGTTTCGCCAAAAACATTCAGTACTTC
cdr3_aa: CASSPKPRDRGLSFAKNIQYF

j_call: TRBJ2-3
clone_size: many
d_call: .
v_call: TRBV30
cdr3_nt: TGTGCCTGGAGTCCAATGTTACCCGGGACGGCCACAGATACGCAGTATTTT
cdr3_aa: CAWSPMLPGTATDTQYF

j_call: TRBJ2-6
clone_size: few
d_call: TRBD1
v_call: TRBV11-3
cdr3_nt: TGTGCCAGCAGCTTAGAGGAGGACAGGCCATCTGGGGCCAACGTCCTGACTTTC
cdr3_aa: CASSLEEDRPSGANVLTF

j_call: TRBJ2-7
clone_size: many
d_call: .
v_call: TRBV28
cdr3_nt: TGTGCCAGCAGAGGGAACGAGCAGTACTTC
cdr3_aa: CASRGNEQYF

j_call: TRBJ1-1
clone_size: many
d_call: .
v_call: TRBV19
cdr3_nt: TGTGCCAGTAGCTCGGGGGTACACTCCATCATGAACACTGAAGCTTTCTTT
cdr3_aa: CASSSGVHSIMNTEAFF

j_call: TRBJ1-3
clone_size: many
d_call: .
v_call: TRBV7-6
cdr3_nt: TGTGCCAGCAGCTTAGCGGTAGGGGGCTCTGGAAACACCATATATTTT
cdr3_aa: CASSLAVGGSGNTIYF

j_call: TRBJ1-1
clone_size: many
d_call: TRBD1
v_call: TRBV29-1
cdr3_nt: TGCAGCGTCGAGGGACAGAGCACTGAAGCTTTCTTT
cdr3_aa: CSVEGQSTEAFF

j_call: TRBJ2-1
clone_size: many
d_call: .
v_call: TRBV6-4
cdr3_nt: TGTGCCAGCAGTGACGGGGACAACAATGAGCAGTTCTTC
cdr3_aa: CASSDGDNNEQFF

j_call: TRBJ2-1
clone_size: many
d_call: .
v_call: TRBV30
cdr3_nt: TGTGCCTGGAGTTCAGGGCCAGCGTCTGGCGAGCAGTTCTTC
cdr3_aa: CAWSSGPASGEQFF

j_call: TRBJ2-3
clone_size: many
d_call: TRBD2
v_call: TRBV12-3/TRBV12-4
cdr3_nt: TGTGCCAGCAGTTTGGGGCTAGCGGGCCCAGATACGCAGTATTTT
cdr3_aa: CASSLGLAGPDTQYF

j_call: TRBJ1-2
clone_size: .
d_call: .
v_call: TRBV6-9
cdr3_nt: TGTGCCAGCAGTTACTATCCAGGGGACGTCTATGGCTACACCTTC
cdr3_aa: CASSYYPGDVYGYTF

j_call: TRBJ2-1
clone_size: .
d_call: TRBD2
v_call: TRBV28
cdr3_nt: TGTGCCGGCACATTCCCGGGACTAGCAGATGAGCAGTTCTTT
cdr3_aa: CAGTFPGLADEQFF

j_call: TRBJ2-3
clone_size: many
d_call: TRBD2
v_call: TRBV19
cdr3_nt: TGTGCCAGTACCAGACTAGCGGGGACGGCAGATACGCAGTATTTT
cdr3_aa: CASTRLAGTADTQYF

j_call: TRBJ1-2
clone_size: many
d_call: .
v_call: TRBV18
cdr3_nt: TGTGCCAGCTCACCAGGAGGGCAGGGCGGTGGCTACACCTTC
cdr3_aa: CASSPGGQGGGYTF

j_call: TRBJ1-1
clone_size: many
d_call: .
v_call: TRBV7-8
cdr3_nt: TGTGCCAGCAGCTTATTAGGGCTTGACACTGAAGCTTTCTTT
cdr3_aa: CASSLLGLDTEAFF

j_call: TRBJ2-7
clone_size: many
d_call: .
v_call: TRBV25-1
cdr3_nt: TGTGCCAGCAGTGAACACTCTGGGCCGGCGGGCGAGCAGTACTTC
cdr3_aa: CASSEHSGPAGEQYF

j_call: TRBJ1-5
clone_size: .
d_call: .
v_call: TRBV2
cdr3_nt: TGTGCCAGCAGGGCCTCGGGGGGCCTTAATAGCAATCAGCCCCAGCATTTT
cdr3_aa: CASRASGGLNSNQPQHF

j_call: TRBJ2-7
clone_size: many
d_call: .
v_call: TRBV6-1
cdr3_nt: TGTGCCAGCAAGGGCACCTTTTCCTACGAGCAGTACTTC
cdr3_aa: CASKGTFSYEQYF

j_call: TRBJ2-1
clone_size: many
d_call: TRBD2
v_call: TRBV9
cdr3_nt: TGTGCCAGCAGCGTAGGGAGCGGGACCCTCTACAATGAGCAGTTCTTC
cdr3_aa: CASSVGSGTLYNEQFF

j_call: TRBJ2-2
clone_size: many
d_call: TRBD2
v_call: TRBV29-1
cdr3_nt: TGCAGCGCCAGGACTAGCGGCGCCGGGGAGCTGTTTTTT
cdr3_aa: CSARTSGAGELFF

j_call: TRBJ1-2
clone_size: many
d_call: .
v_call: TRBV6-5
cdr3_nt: TGTGCCAGCAGTTACTCTAGACTGGATGGCTACACCTTC
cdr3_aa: CASSYSRLDGYTF

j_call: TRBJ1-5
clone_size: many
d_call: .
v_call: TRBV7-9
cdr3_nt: TGTGCCAGCAGCTTAAATACAGTAGGAAGCAATCAGCCCCAGCATTTT
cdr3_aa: CASSLNTVGSNQPQHF

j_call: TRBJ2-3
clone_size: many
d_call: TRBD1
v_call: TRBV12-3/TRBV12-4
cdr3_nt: TGTGCCAGCAGGATCGGACAGGGAACAGATACGCAGTATTTT
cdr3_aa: CASRIGQGTDTQYF

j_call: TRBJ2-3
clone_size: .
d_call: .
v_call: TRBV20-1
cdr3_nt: TGCAGTGCTCCCCGAACTTGGGGGGCCAGGGATACGCAGTATTTT
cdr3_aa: CSAPRTWGARDTQYF

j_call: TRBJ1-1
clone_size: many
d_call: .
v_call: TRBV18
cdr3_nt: TGTGCCAGCTCACCCAGAGAGAGGGTCGGGTCTGAAGCTTTCTTT
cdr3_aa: CASSPRERVGSEAFF

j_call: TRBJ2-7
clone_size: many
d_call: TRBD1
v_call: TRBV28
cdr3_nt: TGTGGGACAGGAAGGAACGAGCAGTACTTC
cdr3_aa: CGTGRNEQYF

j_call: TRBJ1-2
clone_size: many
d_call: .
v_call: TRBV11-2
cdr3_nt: TGTGCCAGCAGCTTAGATCCGGGGGCTGGTGGCTACACCTTC
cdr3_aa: CASSLDPGAGGYTF

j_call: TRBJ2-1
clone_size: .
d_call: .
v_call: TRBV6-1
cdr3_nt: TGTGCCACTGCCGGGCCGAAAGAAAATGAGCAGTTCTTC
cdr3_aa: CATAGPKENEQFF

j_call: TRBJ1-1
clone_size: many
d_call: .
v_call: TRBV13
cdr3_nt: TGTGCCAGCAGCTTAGTGGGGGGTGGCACTGAAGCTTTCTTT
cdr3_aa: CASSLVGGGTEAFF

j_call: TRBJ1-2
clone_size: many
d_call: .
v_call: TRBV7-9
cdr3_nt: TGTGCCAGCAGCCTAACGGAACTACGCTATGGCTACACCTTC
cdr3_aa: CASSLTELRYGYTF

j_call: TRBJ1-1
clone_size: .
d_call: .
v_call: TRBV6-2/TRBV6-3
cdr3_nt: TGTGCCAGCAGTCAGTTCAGCGGGTGGAACACTGAAGCTTTCTTT
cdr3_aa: CASSQFSGWNTEAFF

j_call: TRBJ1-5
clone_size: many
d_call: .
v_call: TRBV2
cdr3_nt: TGTGCCAGCAGTGCGGAGGAAGCTCAGCCCCAGCATTTT
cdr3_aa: CASSAEEAQPQHF

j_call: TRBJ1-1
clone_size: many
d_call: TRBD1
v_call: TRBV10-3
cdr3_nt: TGTGCCATCAGGGACAGGGACAGCCCGAACACTGAAGCTTTCTTT
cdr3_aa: CAIRDRDSPNTEAFF

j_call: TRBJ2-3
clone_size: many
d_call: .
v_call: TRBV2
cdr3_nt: TGTGCCAGCAGACGGGGGACAGATACGCAGTATTTT
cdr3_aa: CASRRGTDTQYF

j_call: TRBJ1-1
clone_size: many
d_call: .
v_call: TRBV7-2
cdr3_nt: TGTGCCAGCAGCGTCGGACACCCATTTGAAGCTTTCTTT
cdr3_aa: CASSVGHPFEAFF

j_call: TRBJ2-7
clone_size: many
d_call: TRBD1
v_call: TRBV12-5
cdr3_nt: TGTGCTAGTGGGCCCGGGACAGGGGACCCATACGAGCAGTACTTC
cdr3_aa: CASGPGTGDPYEQYF

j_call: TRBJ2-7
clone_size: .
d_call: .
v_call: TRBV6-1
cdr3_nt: TGTGCCAGCACCGCCCTCCCGGGGGTGAGCTCCTACGAGCAGTACTTC
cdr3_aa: CASTALPGVSSYEQYF

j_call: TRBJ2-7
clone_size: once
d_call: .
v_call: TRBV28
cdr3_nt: TGTGCCAGCAGTTTACCGGACAATAGCTTCTACGAGCAGTACTTC
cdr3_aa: CASSLPDNSFYEQYF

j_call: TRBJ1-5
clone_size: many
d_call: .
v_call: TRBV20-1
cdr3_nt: TGCAGTGCTGAGTTTGGGACATTCAATAGCAATCAGCCCCAGCATTTT
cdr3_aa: CSAEFGTFNSNQPQHF

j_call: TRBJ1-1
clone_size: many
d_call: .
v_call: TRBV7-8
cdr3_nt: TGTGCCAGCAGCGCACAGGCGCGGGACACTGAAGCTTTCTTT
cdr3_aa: CASSAQARDTEAFF